This T cell receptor (beta chain) originates from a study of T cell clonotyping in hematopoietic cell transplantation. Libraries were prepared by immunoSEQ multiplex PCR; TCRdb keeps only in-frame clonotypes and omits some of them. The repertoire holds 15,000 to 20,000 clones, with approximately 85% as singletons. V trimming: 0 bases; J trimming: 0 bases; junction bases outside the gene matches: 1. The CDR3 is 17 amino acids. Germline values: CDR1 SEHNR, CDR2 FQNEAQ (reference sequence). This receptor was taken from a woman aged 35 to 49 in good health. Some clones in this sample may be carry-over from other donors' samples. The J gene is TRBJ2-6, the V gene TRBV7-9, with TRBD1 matching over 8 bases. Sequenced: peripheral blood mononuclear cells. The CDR3 here is CASSLAQGASGANVLTF. The CDR3 region has the DNA TGTGCCAGCAGCTTAGCGCAGGGGGCCTCTGGGGCCAACGTCCTGACTTTC.